This T cell receptor beta chain was obtained from a study of OX40 agonist ivuxolimab in advanced cancers. Germline loops: CDR1 MNHNS, CDR2 SASEGT. CDR3 length: 17 amino acids. V lost 0 bases, J lost 4 bases, and 6 bases stayed unmatched. Using immunoSEQ multiplex PCR, the repertoire was profiled, and TCRdb retains in-frame clones only, with some absent. The sample lists approximately 99,000 clones, about 86% occurring once. The receptor was derived from an adult with an advanced solid tumor such as melanoma, head and neck, liver or kidney cancer. The genes are TRBV6-1 and TRBJ2-7, with 13 positions matching TRBD2. The sequences come from CD4+ or CD8+ T cells sorted from blood, collected in a trial of the OX40 agonist ivuxolimab. The CDR3 nucleotides are TGTGCCAGCAGTGAAGCAAGGACTAGCGGGAGTCGGTACGAGCAGTACTTC. Protein sequence: CASSEARTSGSRYEQYF.